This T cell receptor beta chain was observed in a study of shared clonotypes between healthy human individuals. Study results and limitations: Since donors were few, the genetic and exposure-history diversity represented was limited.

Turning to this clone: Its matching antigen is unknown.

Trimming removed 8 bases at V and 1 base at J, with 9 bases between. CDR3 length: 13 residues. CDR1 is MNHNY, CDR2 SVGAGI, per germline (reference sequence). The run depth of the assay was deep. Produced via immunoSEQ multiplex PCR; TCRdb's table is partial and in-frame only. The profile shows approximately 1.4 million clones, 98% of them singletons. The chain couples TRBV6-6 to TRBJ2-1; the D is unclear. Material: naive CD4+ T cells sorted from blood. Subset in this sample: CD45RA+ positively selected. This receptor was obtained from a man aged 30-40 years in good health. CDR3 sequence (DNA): TGTGCCAGCGCCCTGGGGTCCTACAATGAGCAGTTCTTC. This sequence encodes CASALGSYNEQFF.